The next 6 T cell receptor beta chains were all read from a single sample in a study of CD8 T cells in ankylosing spondylitis. TCRdb called the 5' RACE reads again in MiXCR, with one record for every CDR3 protein. The data hold 350,000 or so distinct CDR3 sequences, with roughly 15% observed a single time. Sequenced input: blood, either unsorted or a sorted T cell fraction (not recorded which). Receptors were obtained from a male donor with ankylosing spondylitis or in good health (not recorded which).

This clonotype came up a few times. The genes are TRBV6-1 and TRBJ2-1; D not certain. CDR3 length equals 11 residues. Germline lookup yields CDR1 MNHNS and CDR2 SASEGT. V was pared by 1 base and J by 12 bases, with 7 bases between. The CDR3, as DNA: TGTGCCAGCAGTGAAGAGGTGGGGCAGTTCTTC. This gives the protein CASSEEVGQFF.

This clonotype was counted a few times. The V and J genes are TRBV5-1 and TRBJ2-7; 7 bases match TRBD1. The CDR3 length is 16 residues. Trimming removed 2 bases from V and 3 bases from J; junction bases left unmatched: 11. Looked up from germline, CDR1 is SGHRS and CDR2 is YFSETQ. CDR3 amino acids: CASSLSTRDSFYEQYF. The CDR3 nucleotides read TGCGCCAGCAGCTTATCTACCCGGGACAGTTTCTACGAGCAGTACTTC.

This chain links TRBV11-2 with TRBJ1-1; D perhaps matches TRBD1 (6 bases). CDR1 SGHAT and CDR2 FQNNGV come from the germline V gene. The CDR3 loop spans 17 amino acids. Trimming removed 6 bases at V and 0 bases at J, with 20 bases between. In DNA, the CDR3 is TGTGCCAGCAGAACCCGAATTCGGGGGACATTGAACACTGAAGCTTTCTTT. It is translated as CASRTRIRGTLNTEAFF.

The rearrangement uses TRBV12-3 or TRBV12-4 and TRBJ1-1, with D hard to call. V lost 3 bases to trimming and J lost 1 base, with 6 bases between them. The CDR3 sequence is 13 residues long. This CDR3 is CASSFEQNTEAFF. The CDR3 bases are TGTGCCAGCAGTTTTGAACAGAACACTGAAGCTTTCTTT.

The chain uses TRBV7-6 and TRBJ1-2; unclear D gene. Per the germline V gene, CDR1 is SGHVS and CDR2 is FNYEAQ. V was trimmed by 1 base and J by 8 bases, leaving 11 bases between them. This CDR3 spans 13 amino acids. CDR3 loop: CASSLEGLVGYTF. The CDR3 coding sequence is TGTGCCAGCAGCTTAGAAGGGTTGGTAGGCTACACCTTC.

The V and J genes are TRBV20-1 and TRBJ1-5, with D unclear. This CDR3 is 15 amino acids long. Trimming left V 6 bases short and J 0 bases short, with 15 bases between. Germline assignment: CDR1 DFQATT and CDR2 SNEGSKA (reference sequence). CDR3 DNA: TGCAGTGCCCCCCGGACCGGCCATAGCAATCAGCCCCAGCATTTT. Amino acid sequence: CSAPRTGHSNQPQHF.